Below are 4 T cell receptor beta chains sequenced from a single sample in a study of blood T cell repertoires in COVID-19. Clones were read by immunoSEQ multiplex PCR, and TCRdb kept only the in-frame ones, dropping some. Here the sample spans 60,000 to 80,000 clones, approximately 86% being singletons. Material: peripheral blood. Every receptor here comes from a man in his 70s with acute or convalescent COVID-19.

For the CDR3, the DNA is TGCAGCGTTTACGGGACTAGCGGGGGGGGTGTCAATGAGCAGTTCTTC. Encoded protein: CSVYGTSGGGVNEQFF. The rearrangement uses TRBV29-1 and TRBJ2-1; 16 nucleotides align to TRBD2. Trimming cost V 5 bases and J 6 bases; bases outside gene matches: 7. Germline V CDR1 and CDR2: SQVTM, ANQGSEA. This CDR3 spans 16 amino acids.

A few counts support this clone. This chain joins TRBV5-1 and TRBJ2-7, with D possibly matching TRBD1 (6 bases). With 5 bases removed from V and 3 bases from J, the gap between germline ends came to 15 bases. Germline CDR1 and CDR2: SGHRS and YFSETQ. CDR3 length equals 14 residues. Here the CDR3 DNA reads TGCGCCAGCAGATTAGGACAGCAAATCTACGAGCAGTACTTC. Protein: CASRLGQQIYEQYF.

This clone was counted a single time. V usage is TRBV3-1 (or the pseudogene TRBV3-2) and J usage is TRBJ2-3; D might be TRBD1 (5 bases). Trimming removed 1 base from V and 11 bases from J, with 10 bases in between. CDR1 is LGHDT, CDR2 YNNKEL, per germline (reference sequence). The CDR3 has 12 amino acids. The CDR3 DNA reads TGTGCCAGCAGCCAAGCTCGGCAGGGGCAGTATTTT. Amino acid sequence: CASSQARQGQYF.

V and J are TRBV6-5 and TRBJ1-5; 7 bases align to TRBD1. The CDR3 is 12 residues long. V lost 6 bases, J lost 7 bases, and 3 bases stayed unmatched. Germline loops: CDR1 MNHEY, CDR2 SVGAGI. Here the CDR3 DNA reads TGTGCCAGCAGGTCCAGGGGGCAGCCCCAGCATTTT. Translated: CASRSRGQPQHF.